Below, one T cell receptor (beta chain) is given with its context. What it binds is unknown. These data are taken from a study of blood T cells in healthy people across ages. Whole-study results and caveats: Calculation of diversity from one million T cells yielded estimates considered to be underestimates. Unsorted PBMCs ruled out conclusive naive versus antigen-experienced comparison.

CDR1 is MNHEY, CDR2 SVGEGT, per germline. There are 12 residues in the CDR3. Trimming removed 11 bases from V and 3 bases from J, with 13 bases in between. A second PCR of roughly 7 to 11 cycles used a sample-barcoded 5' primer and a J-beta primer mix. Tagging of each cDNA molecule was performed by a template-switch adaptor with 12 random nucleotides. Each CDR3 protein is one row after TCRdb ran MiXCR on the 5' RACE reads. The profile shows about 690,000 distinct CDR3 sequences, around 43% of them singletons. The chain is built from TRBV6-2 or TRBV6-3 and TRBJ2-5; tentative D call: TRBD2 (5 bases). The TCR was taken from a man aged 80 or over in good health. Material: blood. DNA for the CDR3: TGTGCCTGTGGAGGCCGGAAAGAGACCCAGTACTTC. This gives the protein CACGGRKETQYF.